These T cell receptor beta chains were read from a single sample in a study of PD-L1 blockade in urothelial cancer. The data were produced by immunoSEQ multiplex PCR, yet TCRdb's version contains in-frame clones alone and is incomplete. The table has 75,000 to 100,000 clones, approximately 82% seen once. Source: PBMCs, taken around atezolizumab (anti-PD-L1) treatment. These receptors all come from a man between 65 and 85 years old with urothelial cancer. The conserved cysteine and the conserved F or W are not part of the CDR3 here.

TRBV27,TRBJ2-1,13,ASSLMAGERNEQF
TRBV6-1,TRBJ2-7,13,ASSEEITGSYEQY
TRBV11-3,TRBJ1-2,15,ASSLVLEGPANYGYT
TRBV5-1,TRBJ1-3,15,ASSTAGGGVAGNTIY
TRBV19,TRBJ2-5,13,ASSIRLAGEETQY
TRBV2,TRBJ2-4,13,ASSDGGRGENIQY
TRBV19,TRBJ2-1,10,ASRDSYNEQF
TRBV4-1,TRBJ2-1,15,ASSQDLREYSYNEQF
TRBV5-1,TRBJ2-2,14,ASSSPSGGVTGELF
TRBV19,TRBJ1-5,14,ASSIAETGVRQPQH
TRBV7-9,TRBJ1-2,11,ASSFRQGEGYT
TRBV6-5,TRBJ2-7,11,ASSYDGGYEQY
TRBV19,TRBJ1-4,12,ASSPGQASGKLF
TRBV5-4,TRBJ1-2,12,ASNPGQTNYGYT
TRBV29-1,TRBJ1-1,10,SVERLGQGAF
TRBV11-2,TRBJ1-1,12,ASSPGGRPTEAF
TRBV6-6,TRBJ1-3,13,ASSFPPGDRNTIY
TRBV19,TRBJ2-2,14,ASSRHGLQGTGELF
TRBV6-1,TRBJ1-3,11,ASSGDRRNTIY
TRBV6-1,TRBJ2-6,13,ASIPGNSGANVLT
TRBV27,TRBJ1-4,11,ASSTLGGEKLF
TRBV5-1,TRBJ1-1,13,ASSLTGLGNTEAF
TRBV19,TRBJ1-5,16,ASSLGTGGMVSNQPQH
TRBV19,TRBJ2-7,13,ASSKDREVTYEQY
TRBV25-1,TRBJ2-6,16,ASSELGPGGSGANVLT
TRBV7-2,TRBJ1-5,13,ASSPNPGGHQPQH
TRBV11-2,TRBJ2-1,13,ASSLTGGWYNEQF
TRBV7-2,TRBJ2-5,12,ASSRGQGKETQY
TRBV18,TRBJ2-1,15,ASSPTAGDNTYNEQF
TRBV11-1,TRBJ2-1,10,ASSRLHNEQF
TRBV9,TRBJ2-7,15,ASSLGTSLKSSYEQY
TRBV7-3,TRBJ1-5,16,ASSLRDRGRRGNQPQH
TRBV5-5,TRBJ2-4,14,ASSLGGTGPQNIQY